This T cell receptor beta chain was found in a study of PD-L1 blockade in urothelial cancer. Study at large: Analysis of the blood was performed 3 weeks (second dose) and 6 weeks after treatment start.

About this clone: The antigen is undetermined.

As to time point: peripheral blood 6 weeks after treatment start. The CDR3 has 13 residues. V shed 5 bases and J shed 1 base, with 8 bases lying between them. In germline, CDR1 is SGHAT, CDR2 FQNNGV. The protocol was immunoSEQ multiplex PCR, while the TCRdb copy is restricted to in-frame clones and leaves out a portion. The sample lists more than 60,000 clones, roughly 90% occurring once. Notes on the study in general: When pretreatment blood TCR clonality was below the median, it predicted better survival. Tumor-linked clones in blood grew more by 3 weeks in durable-benefit patients.

This clonotype was sampled from a man in his sixties with urothelial cancer. The gene calls are TRBV11-2 and TRBJ1-1; D uncertain. This specimen was PBMCs, taken around atezolizumab (anti-PD-L1) treatment. The CDR3 spells CASSLRQNTEAFF. The CDR3 DNA sequence: TGTGCCAGCAGCCTCAGGCAGAACACTGAAGCTTTCTTT.